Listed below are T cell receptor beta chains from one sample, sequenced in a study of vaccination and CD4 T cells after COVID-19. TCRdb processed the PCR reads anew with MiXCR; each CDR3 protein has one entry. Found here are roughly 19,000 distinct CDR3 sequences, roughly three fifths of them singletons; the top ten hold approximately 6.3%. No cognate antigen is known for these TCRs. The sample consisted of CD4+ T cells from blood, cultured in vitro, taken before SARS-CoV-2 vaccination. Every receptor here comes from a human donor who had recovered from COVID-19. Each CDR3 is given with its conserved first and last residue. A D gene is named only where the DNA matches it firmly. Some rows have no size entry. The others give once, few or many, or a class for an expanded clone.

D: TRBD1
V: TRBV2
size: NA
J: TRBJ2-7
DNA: TGTGCCAGCAGCCCCGGACAGGGACGCTACGAGCAGTACTTC
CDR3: CASSPGQGRYEQYF

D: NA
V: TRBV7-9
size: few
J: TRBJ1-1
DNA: TGTGCCAGCAGCAACCGGGCTCAAGCTTTCTTT
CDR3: CASSNRAQAFF

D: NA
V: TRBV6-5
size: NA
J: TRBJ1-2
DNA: TGTGCCAGCAGTTACTCTTCTGGTCCCCTTTATGGCTACACCTTC
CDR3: CASSYSSGPLYGYTF

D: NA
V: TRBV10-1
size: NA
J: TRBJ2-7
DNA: TGCGCCAGCATTCCGCTAGTCTTCCCCCCCGACGAGCAGTACTTC
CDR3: CASIPLVFPPDEQYF

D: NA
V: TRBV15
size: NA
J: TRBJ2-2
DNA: TGTGCCACCTGGTCGGAGGGAATCCCACACGGGGAGCTGTTTTTT
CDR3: CATWSEGIPHGELFF

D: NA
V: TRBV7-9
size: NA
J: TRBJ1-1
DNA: TGTGCCAGCAGCACCTCGGGGCGCACTGAAGCTTTCTTT
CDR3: CASSTSGRTEAFF

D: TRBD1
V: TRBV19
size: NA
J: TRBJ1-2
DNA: TGTGCCAGTAGTCCGGGACAGCGTAACTATGGCTACACCTTC
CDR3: CASSPGQRNYGYTF

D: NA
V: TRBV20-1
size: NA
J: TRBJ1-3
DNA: TGCAGTGCTAGAGATATCTCATCCTACAGGAATGGAAACACCATATATTTT
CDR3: CSARDISSYRNGNTIYF

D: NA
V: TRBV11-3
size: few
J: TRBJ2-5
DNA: TGTGCCAGCAGCTTACGGGAAGAGACCCAGTACTTC
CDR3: CASSLREETQYF

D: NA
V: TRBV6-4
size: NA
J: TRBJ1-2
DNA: TGTGCCAGCCTTCCCCCCCCAAATGTGATTCGCTACACCTTC
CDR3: CASLPPPNVIRYTF

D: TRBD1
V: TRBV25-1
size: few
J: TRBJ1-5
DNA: TGTGCCAGCAGTGGGACAGGTAACAATCAGCCCCAGCATTTT
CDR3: CASSGTGNNQPQHF

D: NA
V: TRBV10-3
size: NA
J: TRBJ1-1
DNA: TGTGCCATCAGTCCTATGGGGAGGAAACAGGGGAACACTGAAGCTTTCTTT
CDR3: CAISPMGRKQGNTEAFF

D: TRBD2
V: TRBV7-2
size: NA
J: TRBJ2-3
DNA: TGTGCCAGCAGCTCGGGACTAGCGGGAGGGCCAGGAGATACGCAGTATTTT
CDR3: CASSSGLAGGPGDTQYF

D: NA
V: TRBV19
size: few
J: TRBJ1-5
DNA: TGTGCCAGTAGTATCGGAAATCAGCCCCAGCATTTT
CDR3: CASSIGNQPQHF

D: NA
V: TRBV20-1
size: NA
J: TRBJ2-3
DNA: TGCAGTGCTAGTATATCGGCGGGGAGCACAGATACGCAGTATTTT
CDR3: CSASISAGSTDTQYF

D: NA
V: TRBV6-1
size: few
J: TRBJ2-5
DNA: TGTGCCAGCAGTGAGTCTGGGTACCCAACGGAGACCCAGTACTTC
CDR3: CASSESGYPTETQYF

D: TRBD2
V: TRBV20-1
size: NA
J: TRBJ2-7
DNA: TGCAGTGCTAGAGACCCCGGGACTAGCGACTACGAGCAGTACTTC
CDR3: CSARDPGTSDYEQYF

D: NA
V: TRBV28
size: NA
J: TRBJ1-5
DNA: TGTGCCAGCAGCGCACTCTGGGGGGCGGCCAATCAGCCCCAGCATTTT
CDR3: CASSALWGAANQPQHF

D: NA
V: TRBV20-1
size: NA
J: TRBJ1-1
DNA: TGCAGTGCTAGGACCGCGGCAGGCATGAACGCTGAAGCTTTCTTT
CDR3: CSARTAAGMNAEAFF

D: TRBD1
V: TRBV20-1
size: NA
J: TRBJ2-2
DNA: TGCAGTGCCAAAACAGGGGGTATCGACACCGGGGAGCTGTTTTTT
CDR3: CSAKTGGIDTGELFF

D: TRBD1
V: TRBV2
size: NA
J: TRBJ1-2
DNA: TGTGCCAGCAGCGCGATCGCGTTTGAAAGGGACAGTCGGCTCTATGGCTACACCTTC
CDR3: CASSAIAFERDSRLYGYTF

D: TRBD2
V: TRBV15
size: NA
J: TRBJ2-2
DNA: TGTGCCACCAGCAGAACTAGCGGGGTGGAGGGCGGGGAGCTGTTTTTT
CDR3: CATSRTSGVEGGELFF